Presented here are 20 T cell receptor beta chains from one specimen sequenced in a study of tissue T cells after allogeneic stem cell transplantation. Measured with immunoSEQ multiplex PCR; TCRdb has only the in-frame clones, and not every one. In the table there are about 28,000 clones, over 75% of which are singletons. Sample: blood, taken before transplantation. The source is a woman aged 18-49 years who later had graft-versus-host disease after an allogeneic stem cell transplant.

This clone showed up just a few times. The V and J genes are TRBV2 and TRBJ2-1; 13 bases line up with TRBD2. V dropped 5 bases and J dropped 8; count of bases not matched to a gene: 6. The CDR3 is 15 residues long. The germline CDR1 and CDR2 sequences are SNHLY and FYNNEI. CDR3 sequence reads: CASSTSGGAIDEQFF. CDR3 sequence (DNA): TGTGCCAGCAGTACTAGCGGGGGGGCGATAGATGAGCAGTTCTTC. Based on the CDR3 plus reference TRBV2 and TRBJ2-1, the full variable domain is EPEVTQTPSHQVTQMGQEVILRCVPISNHLYFYWYRQILGQKVEFLVSFYNNEISEKSEIFDDQFSVERPDGSNFTLKIRSTKLEDSAMYFCASSTSGGAIDEQFFGPGTRLTVL.

The chain recombines TRBV7-9 with TRBJ2-7; D is ambiguous. The CDR3 length is 14 residues. The germline gives CDR1 SEHNR, CDR2 FQNEAQ (reference sequence). Trimming removed 2 bases at V and 0 bases at J, with 8 bases between. The CDR3 DNA sequence: TGTGCCAGCAGCTTAATACCTAGCTCCTACGAGCAGTACTTC. Residues: CASSLIPSSYEQYF.

The V call is TRBV7-9, the J call TRBJ1-2; D gene ambiguous. The CDR3 is 11 amino acids. Germline assignment: CDR1 SEHNR and CDR2 FQNEAQ (reference sequence). CDR3 sequence: CGAGSNYGYTF. As DNA, the CDR3 is TGTGGAGCGGGGTCCAACTATGGCTACACCTTC. The full variable domain, in which reference TRBV7-9 and TRBJ1-2 provide the parts outside the CDR3, is DTGVSQNPRHKITKRGQNVTFRCDPISEHNRLYWYRQTLGQGPEFLTYFQNEAQLEKSRLLSDRFSAERPKGSFSTLEIQRTEQGDSAMYLCGAGSNYGYTFGSGTRLTVV.

The J gene is TRBJ2-3, the V gene TRBV6-1; D remains unclear. Germline CDR1 reads MNHNS; CDR2 reads SASEGT. The V and J ends lost 2 bases and 5 bases respectively, with 8 bases between them. The CDR3 length is 13 residues. In DNA form, the CDR3 reads TGTGCCAGCAGTGAATTTCTAGGAGATACGCAGTATTTT. Its protein is CASSEFLGDTQYF.

The chain employs TRBV28 and TRBJ2-1, with 11 bases fitting TRBD2. V lost 6 bases and J lost 1; bases outside the gene matches: 5. This CDR3 contains 16 residues. The germline V gene has CDR1 MDHEN and CDR2 SYDVKM. The chain's CDR3 is CASRGTSGGSYNEQFF. CDR3 DNA: TGTGCCAGCAGGGGTACTAGCGGGGGATCCTACAATGAGCAGTTCTTC. Supplemented by reference TRBV28 and TRBJ2-1, the full variable domain reads DVKVTQSSRYLVKRTGEKVFLECVQDMDHENMFWYRQDPGLGLRLIYFSYDVKMKEKGDIPEGYSVSREKKERFSLILESASTNQTSMYLCASRGTSGGSYNEQFFGPGTRLTVL.

This clone turned up a few times. The chain links TRBV21-1 to TRBJ1-6. TRBV21-1 is termed a pseudogene. This CDR3 contains 14 residues. The CDR3 DNA sequence: TGTGCCAGCAGCAAAGGTAGGGAGGATTCACCCCTCCACTTT. As protein: CASSKGREDSPLHF.

This chain connects TRBV11-2 to TRBJ1-3, with D unclear. The CDR3 is made up of 15 amino acids. CDR1 is SGHAT and CDR2 is FQNNGV in the germline V gene. V dropped 5 bases and J dropped 0 bases, with 11 bases sitting between them. The CDR3 loop reads CASSKRLDSGNTIYF. CDR3 in DNA: TGTGCCAGCAGCAAACGACTGGACTCTGGAAACACCATATATTTT.

This clone was detected once. The chain links TRBV27 to TRBJ1-1; D possibly corresponds to TRBD1 (5 bases). Trimming shortened V by 7 bases and J by 3 bases, and 18 bases separated the two germline ends. The CDR3 spans 15 residues. The germline V gene encodes CDR1 MNHEY and CDR2 SMNVEV (reference sequence). This chain's CDR3 is CASTKFGLGDTEAFF. The CDR3 nucleotides are TGTGCCAGCACCAAGTTTGGACTGGGGGACACTGAAGCTTTCTTT.

The chain recombines TRBV21-1 with TRBJ1-1; TRBD1, the D gene given by the table, was not confirmed from the DNA. TRBV21-1 is assigned pseudogene status. The CDR3 sequence is 13 residues long. The CDR3 here is CASSKAMGVEAFF. The DNA for the CDR3 is TGTGCCAGCAGCAAGGCAATGGGCGTAGAAGCTTTCTTT.

This clone was seen just once. The V gene is TRBV27, the J gene TRBJ2-1; 11 positions match TRBD2. Germline CDR1 and CDR2: MNHEY and SMNVEV (reference sequence). The V gene end was trimmed by 5 bases and the J gene end by 8 bases; junction bases not matched to a gene: 2. CDR3 length: 13 amino acids. CDR3 region: CASSQGLADEQFF. For the CDR3, the DNA is TGTGCCAGCAGTCAGGGACTAGCGGATGAGCAGTTCTTC.

The rearrangement links TRBV4-1 to TRBJ1-2, with D uncertain. The CDR3 has 16 amino acids. Per the germline V gene, CDR1 is MGHRA and CDR2 is YSYEKL. Trimming took off 2 bases at V and 4 bases at J, with 17 bases between the two ends. The CDR3 nucleotides read TGCGCCAGCAGCCAACAAGACCTAGTAGCCACCTATGGCTACACCTTC. Translated, it gives CASSQQDLVATYGYTF.

Notes on this clone: The germline gene is not matched at one end of the junction; a read error may be the cause. The chain carries TRBV7-7 and TRBJ2-3; 9 nucleotides line up with TRBD2. The CDR3 has 14 amino acids. Germline CDR1 and CDR2: SSHAT and FNYEAQ (reference sequence). CDR3 bases: TGTGCTAGCAGCTTAGCGGGGGGCACAGATACGCAGTATTTT. Encoded protein: CASSLAGGTDTQYF.

The chain has TRBV11-2 and TRBJ1-3; D is ambiguous. Between the trimmed V and J ends, which lost 2 bases and 6 bases, there was a span of 5 bases. The length of the CDR3 is 12 residues. CDR1 and CDR2 from the germline V gene are SGHAT and FQNNGV. CDR3 amino acids: CASSLTENTIYF. The DNA of the CDR3 is TGTGCCAGCAGCTTAACCGAAAACACCATATATTTT. Variable domain in full (rest from reference TRBV11-2 and TRBJ1-3): EAGVAQSPRYKIIEKRQSVAFWCNPISGHATLYWYQQILGQGPKLLIQFQNNGVVDDSQLPKDRFSAERLKGVDSTLKIQPAKLEDSAVYLCASSLTENTIYFGEGSWLTVV.

This clone was seen once. The DNA of the CDR3 is TGCAGCGTTCATCTAGGGTCCTACGAGCAGTACTTC. Amino acid sequence: CSVHLGSYEQYF. The chain recombines TRBV29-1 with TRBJ2-7; D not resolved. The ends were cut back, 5 bases at V and 1 base at J, with 9 bases in the middle. Germline V gives CDR1 SQVTM, CDR2 ANQGSEA. This CDR3 has 12 residues.

The rearrangement links TRBV28 to TRBJ1-2; D remains unclear. There are 11 residues in the CDR3. Trimming pared 2 bases from V and 7 bases from J, leaving 5 bases between. Germline V gives CDR1 MDHEN, CDR2 SYDVKM. The CDR3 DNA is TGTGCCAGCAGTTTAGAGGGTGGCTACACCTTC. It translates to CASSLEGGYTF.

The chain has TRBV11-2 and TRBJ1-1; unclear D gene. CDR3 length equals 13 residues. CDR1 and CDR2 (germline): SGHAT, FQNNGV. V lost 3 bases to trimming and J lost 1 base, with 6 bases between them. CDR3 in amino acids: CASSFVGNTEAFF. The DNA for the CDR3 is TGTGCCAGCAGCTTTGTCGGGAACACTGAAGCTTTCTTT.

V usage is TRBV6-4 and J usage is TRBJ2-3; 8 bases agree with TRBD1. Trimming took 3 bases from V and 2 from J; bases not matched to a gene: 4. The germline V gene encodes CDR1 MRHNA and CDR2 SNTAGT. CDR3 length: 15 amino acids. The CDR3 DNA is TGTGCCAGCAGTGAACGGACAGGGTCCACAGATACGCAGTATTTT. Translation gives CASSERTGSTDTQYF.

In its sample, this clone ranks as medium-sized. The genes are TRBV3-1 (or the pseudogene TRBV3-2) and TRBJ1-2, with D tentatively TRBD1 (6 bases). CDR1 is LGHDT, CDR2 YNNKEL, per germline (reference sequence). Trimming stripped 5 bases from V and 4 bases from J, with 14 bases between. The CDR3 covers 14 residues. The CDR3 DNA is TGTGCCAGCAGCGTCCACAGGGAGGGCTATGGCTACACCTTC. The encoded protein is CASSVHREGYGYTF.

With respect to this clone: The junction does not match germline at one end; this may be a read error. This chain links TRBV6-2 or TRBV6-3 with TRBJ1-1; TRBD1 might be the D (5 bases). Germline V gene data show CDR1 as MNHEY and CDR2 as SVGEGT. CDR3 length: 19 amino acids. The CDR3 here is CASSHSPGTGGFKAPEAFF. The DNA of the CDR3 is TGTGCCAGCAGTCACTCCCCCGGGACGGGAGGGTTCAAGGCCCCTGAAGCTTTCTTT.

The chain uses TRBV5-1 and TRBJ2-7, with 8 bases fitting TRBD1. V trimming: 4 bases; J trimming: 4 bases; junction bases outside the gene matches: 10. The CDR3 loop spans 15 amino acids. Germline V gene sequence: CDR1 SGHRS, CDR2 YFSETQ. CDR3 sequence: CASSETGEVWYEQYF. The DNA of the CDR3 is TGCGCCAGCAGCGAGACAGGGGAGGTGTGGTACGAGCAGTACTTC.